This T cell receptor beta chain was documented in a study of blood T cell repertoires in COVID-19. Whole-study context: PBMCs, B-cell-depleted T cells, or T cells provided the cDNA or gDNA that made up the material.

V was clipped by 7 bases and J by 5 bases, with 20 bases between them. There are 15 residues in the CDR3. Looked up from germline, CDR1 is MDHEN and CDR2 is SYDVKM. Original data processing: By means of reference gene primer amplification, nucleated cell counts were estimated. The repertoire was sequenced with immunoSEQ multiplex PCR; TCRdb's copy has only in-frame clones and lacks some. V, J and clone size are those of that table, while D and trimming were read from the DNA. The sample has some 390,000 clones, 80% to 90% seen once. The rearrangement uses TRBV28 and TRBJ2-5, with D tentatively TRBD2 (6 bases). The clonotype originates from a man younger than 45 who had recovered from COVID-19. The sample consisted of PBMCs or T cells enriched from blood (not recorded which). The chain's CDR3 is CASTIGTSDGETQYF. The CDR3 nucleotides read TGTGCCAGCACCATAGGGACTTCGGACGGGGAGACCCAGTACTTC.